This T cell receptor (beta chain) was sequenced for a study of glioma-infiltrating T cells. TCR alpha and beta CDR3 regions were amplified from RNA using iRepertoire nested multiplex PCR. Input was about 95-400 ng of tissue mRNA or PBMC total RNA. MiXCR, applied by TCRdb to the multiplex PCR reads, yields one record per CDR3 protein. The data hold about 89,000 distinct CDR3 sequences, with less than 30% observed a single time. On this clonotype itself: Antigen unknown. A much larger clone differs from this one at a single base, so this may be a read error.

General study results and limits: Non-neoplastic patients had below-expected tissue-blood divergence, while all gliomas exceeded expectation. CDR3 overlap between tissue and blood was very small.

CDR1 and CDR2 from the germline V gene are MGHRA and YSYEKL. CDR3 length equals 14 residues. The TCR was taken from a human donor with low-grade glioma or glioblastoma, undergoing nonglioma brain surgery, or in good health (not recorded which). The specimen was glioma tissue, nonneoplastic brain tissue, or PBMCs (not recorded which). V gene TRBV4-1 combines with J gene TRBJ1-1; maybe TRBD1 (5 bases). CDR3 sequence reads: CASSQGQWNTEALF. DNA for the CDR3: TGCGCCAGCAGCCAAGGACAGTGGAACACTGAAGCTTTGTTT.